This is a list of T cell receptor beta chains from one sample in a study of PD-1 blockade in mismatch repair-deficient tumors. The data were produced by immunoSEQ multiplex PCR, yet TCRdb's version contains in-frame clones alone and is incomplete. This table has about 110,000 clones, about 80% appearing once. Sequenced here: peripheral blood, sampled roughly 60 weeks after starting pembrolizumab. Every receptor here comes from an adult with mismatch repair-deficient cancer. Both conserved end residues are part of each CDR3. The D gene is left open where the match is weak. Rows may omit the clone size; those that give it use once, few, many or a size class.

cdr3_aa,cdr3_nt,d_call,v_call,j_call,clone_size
CASSTGKETQYF,TGTGCCAGCAGTACAGGGAAAGAGACCCAGTACTTC,.,TRBV5-5,TRBJ2-5,.
CAIKGTGNTGELFF,TGTGCCATCAAGGGGACAGGGAACACCGGGGAGCTGTTTTTT,TRBD1,TRBV10-3,TRBJ2-2,.
CAISENSGGAGELFF,TGTGCCATCAGTGAGAATTCGGGAGGGGCCGGGGAGCTGTTTTTT,TRBD2,TRBV10-3,TRBJ2-2,few
CASSSGDNYGYTF,TGTGCCAGTAGTAGTGGGGACAACTATGGCTACACCTTC,.,TRBV19,TRBJ1-2,.
CSVETGYSYEQYF,TGCAGCGTGGAGACAGGCTACTCCTACGAGCAGTACTTC,.,TRBV29-1,TRBJ2-7,.
CAWEVRQGNEQYF,TGTGCCTGGGAGGTCCGCCAGGGGAACGAGCAGTACTTC,.,TRBV30,TRBJ2-7,once
CASSLMAGGGYEQYF,TGTGCCAGCAGTTTAATGGCGGGGGGCGGGTACGAGCAGTACTTC,TRBD2,TRBV27,TRBJ2-7,.
CASSQDGYNEQFF,TGCGCCAGCAGCCAAGACGGCTACAATGAGCAGTTCTTC,.,TRBV4-1,TRBJ2-1,.
CASSAELGANEQFF,TGTGCCAGCAGCGCGGAATTGGGGGCTAATGAGCAGTTCTTC,.,TRBV11-3,TRBJ2-1,.
CASSRSPYGYTF,TGTGCCAGCAGTCGGAGTCCCTATGGCTACACCTTC,.,TRBV6-1,TRBJ1-2,.
CAWSSFTEAFF,TGTGCCTGGAGTAGTTTCACTGAAGCTTTCTTT,.,TRBV30,TRBJ1-1,.